This note documents a single T cell receptor beta chain sequence. Antigen unknown. The germline V gene encodes CDR1 MNHEY and CDR2 SVGEGT. CDR3 length: 13 residues. V was trimmed by 0 bases and J by 4 bases, leaving 4 bases between them. This sample stems from a study of T cells after yellow fever vaccination. Study results and caveats: The secondary response was weaker but peaked faster, day 5 versus 15.

TCRdb re-analysed the 5' RACE reads in MiXCR, keeping a single row per CDR3 protein. The sample shows 400,000 or so distinct CDR3 sequences, 6.2% of them seen only once. The sequence came from a man younger than 40 who received the YFV17D yellow fever vaccine. The source was PBMCs, collected 5 days after the yellow fever booster vaccination. The chain uses TRBV6-2 or TRBV6-3 and TRBJ2-1; D gene uncertain. The CDR3, as DNA: TGTGCCAGCAGTTACTCGACATACAATGAGCAGTTCTTC. It codes for CASSYSTYNEQFF.